The source of this TCR beta chain is a study of shared clonotypes between healthy human individuals (dated by TCRdb to about 2020). Regarding the complete study: The cohort included three men and a couple of women between 18 and 49 years of age. The study deeply sequenced blood TCR repertoires of roughly five healthy adults to estimate repertoire size and the extent of clonotype sharing between individuals. Libraries were prepared and TCR repertoires were sequenced by different laboratories using diverse techniques, in order to increase sequencing depth and limit assay-specific biases. Between about 0.94 and 8.9 billion PBMCs per donor were obtained by leukapheresis. The research as a whole found: Pairwise subsampling indicated that sequencing depth was expected to affect the degree of clonotype sharing among donors. Sampling was restricted to blood, and TCR repertoires in tissues likely differ from the TCR repertoires found in blood. The genetic and exposure-history diversity represented was limited by the small number of donors.

Using the deep immunoSEQ assay, TCR CDR3 regions were amplified from genomic DNA by multiplex PCR. For each cell subset, the extracted genomic DNA was distributed evenly across all wells of several immunoSEQ 96-well plates, and each plate served as one replicate. Each replicate PCR for unsorted PBMC received 250 to 300 ng genomic DNA, equal to about 30,000 T cell genomes. Ten immunoSEQ deep assay plates were used to sequence unsorted PBMC genomic DNA. Purified libraries were quantified with a Qubit 3.0 fluorometer, sized on a Bioanalyzer 2100, and re-quantified with the KAPA Library Quantification kit. Every immunoSEQ 96-well plate was sequenced on a dedicated single-read 150-cycle Illumina NextSeq 550 flow cell. The original methods were these. Because the immunoSEQ output included only junctional sequences and no quality scores, the filtering could not be the same as the filtering used for full-length reads. Sequences were annotated with PyIR, a Python wrapper for IgBLAST v1.9, using IMGT germline references to assign V/J genes and CDR3. Reads with weak V/J assignments (E-value above 1e-6), missing CDR3, stop codons, out-of-frame junctions, or ambiguous translated residues were removed. V3J clonotypes were defined as sequences sharing the same inferred V gene, J gene, and CDR3 amino acid sequence. Percentage overlap between repertoires was calculated by dividing the number of shared unique clonotypes by the size of the smaller repertoire. RTK rarefaction, the Chao1 estimator, and Recon v2.1 estimates of unobserved clonotypes were used to assess repertoire richness. The table was pulled from immuneACCESS by TCRdb, which kept in-frame rearrangements only. Such tables lose some clones; where checked, under half of the loss comes from unresolved V genes, and the rest has no known cause. V, J and clone size were drawn from that table, and D and trimming were deduced from the DNA. This sample holds approximately 480,000 clones; 60% to 80% were observed only once. The ten largest clonotypes hold around 12% of the sample.

The donors were healthy, HIV-negative adults who had no recently reported acute infections or vaccinations. Every donor was a Caucasian adult residing in Nashville, Tennessee, USA. For unsorted samples, roughly 90 million PBMCs were counted, and genomic DNA was extracted using the QIAamp DNA Blood Mini kit. Blood was collected by leukapheresis, and PBMCs were isolated by Ficoll-Histopaque density gradient centrifugation and then cryopreserved in liquid nitrogen vapor phase. The germline V gene supplies CDR1 MDHEN and CDR2 SYDVKM. Its CDR3 holds 12 amino acids, cysteine through phenylalanine. Only CDR3 DNA is held: 36 bases, read in frame from base 1. Germline trimming: 2 bases from V, 8 bases from J; junction bases outside gene matches: 0. This clone was observed a few times. Which antigen it targets is not known. Base-call qualities are not available, and no considerably larger clone is one nucleotide away.

The sample taken for sequencing was PBMCs. Recombination connected TRBV28 to TRBJ1-2, and TRBD1 matches 9 of the central bases. This clonotype was sampled from a woman aged 35 to 49 in good health. Some clones in this sample may be carry-over from other donors' samples. The CDR3 corresponds to CASSLGQGGYTF. The DNA is as follows: TGTGCCAGCAGTTTAGGACAGGGGGGCTACACCTTC.